This T cell receptor (beta chain) comes out of a study of Ad26.COV2.S vaccination and SARS-CoV-2 variants. Of note for this clone: Its antigen is unknown.

With 4 bases clipped from V and 1 base from J, the junction kept 8 bases outside the gene matches. The germline V gene encodes CDR1 SGHVS and CDR2 FQNEAQ. CDR3 size: 16 residues. Study-wide results and caveats: The analyses of TCR breadth and depth may have understated the size of total T cell responses.

Sequencing used immunoSEQ multiplex PCR; TCRdb keeps in-frame clones, though not all of them. The table has hundreds of thousands of clones, 75% to 90% seen once; the top ten hold just over 2.5%. Stated treatment: around 19 received Ad26.COV2.S at low or high dose, single or two shots; about 5 received placebo; per-sample allocation not given. The samples date from day 63 after the first vaccine or placebo injection. The specimen was peripheral blood, collected in a trial of Ad26.COV2.S vaccine versus placebo. This sequence joins TRBV7-8 and TRBJ1-2, with TRBD1 identical over 8 bases. The receptor comes from a person aged 18-60 years who received the Ad26.COV2.S COVID-19 vaccine or a placebo. For the CDR3, the DNA is TGTGCCAGCAGCTCCCGACAGGGGATTAATAACTATGGCTACACCTTC. Translation gives CASSSRQGINNYGYTF. Using reference TRBV7-8 and TRBJ1-2 for the parts outside the CDR3, the full variable domain is GAGVSQSPRYKVAKRGQDVALRCDPISGHVSLFWYQQALGQGPEFLTYFQNEAQLDKSGLPSDRFFAERPEGSVSTLKIQRTQQEDSAVYLCASSSRQGINNYGYTFGSGTRLTVV.